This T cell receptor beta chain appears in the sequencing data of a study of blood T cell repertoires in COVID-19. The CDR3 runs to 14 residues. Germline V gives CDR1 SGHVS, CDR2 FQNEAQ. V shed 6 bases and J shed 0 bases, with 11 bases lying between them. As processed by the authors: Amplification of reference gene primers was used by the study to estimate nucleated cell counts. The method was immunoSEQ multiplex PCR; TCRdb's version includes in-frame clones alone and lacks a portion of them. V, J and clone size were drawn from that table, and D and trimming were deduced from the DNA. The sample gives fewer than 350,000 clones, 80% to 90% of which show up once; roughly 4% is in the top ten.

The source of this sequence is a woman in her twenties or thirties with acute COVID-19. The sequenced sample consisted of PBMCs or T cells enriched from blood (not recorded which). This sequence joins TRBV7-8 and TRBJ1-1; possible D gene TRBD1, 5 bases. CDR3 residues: CASSLRQLNTEAFF. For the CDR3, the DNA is TGTGCCAGCAGTTTAAGACAGTTGAACACTGAAGCTTTCTTT.